These 28 T cell receptor beta chains originate from one sample sequenced in a study of PD-1 blockade in classical Hodgkin lymphoma. The repertoire was sequenced with immunoSEQ multiplex PCR; TCRdb's copy has only in-frame clones and lacks some. The sample has just over 20,000 clones; around 79% are singletons. Time point described: cycle 4 day 1 (C4D1), after 6 weeks of nivolumab. All trial patients relapsed after autologous stem cell transplantation. The sample in question was peripheral blood mononuclear cells (PBMCs), obtained before the fourth cycle of nivolumab. The receptors derive from a human donor with classical Hodgkin lymphoma.

The sample holds one count of this clone. V and J are TRBV5-1 and TRBJ1-1; TRBD1 matches 8 bases. Germline V gives CDR1 SGHRS, CDR2 YFSETQ. V dropped 4 bases and J dropped 1; count of bases not matched to a gene: 6. CDR3 length: 15 amino acids. As DNA, the CDR3 is TGCGCCAGCAGCCAAAGGACAGGGTGGAACACTGAAGCTTTCTTT. This encodes CASSQRTGWNTEAFF.

This clone has just a few counts. V gene TRBV18 combines with J gene TRBJ2-3; 9 nucleotides align to TRBD2. The CDR3 extends over 19 amino acids. J was trimmed by 0 bases and V by 4 bases; bases with no gene match: 14. The germline CDR1 and CDR2 sequences are KGHSH and LQKENI. Written as DNA, the CDR3 is TGTGCCAGCTCACTGACCGGGACAGCCGGACTAGCGAGCACAGATACGCAGTATTTT. This codes for CASSLTGTAGLASTDTQYF.

The J gene is TRBJ2-3, the V gene TRBV18; 8 bases align to TRBD1. V shed 3 bases and J 3 bases; nucleotides not matched to a gene: 2. The germline CDR1 and CDR2 sequences are KGHSH and LQKENI. CDR3 length: 14 residues. CDR3 protein: CASSPRTGTDTQYF. As DNA, the CDR3 is TGTGCCAGCTCACCGCGGACAGGGACAGATACGCAGTATTTT.

This clone has only one observation. The chain is built from TRBV6-6 and TRBJ2-7; D may be TRBD1 (6 bases). Germline V gives CDR1 MNHNY, CDR2 SVGAGI (reference sequence). This CDR3 has 14 amino acids. V shed 0 bases and J shed 6 bases, with 12 bases lying between them. The CDR3 is CASSYSSGAREQYF. CDR3 sequence (DNA): TGTGCCAGCAGTTACTCGTCAGGGGCGCGCGAGCAGTACTTC.

V gene TRBV5-4 combines with J gene TRBJ2-5, with TRBD1 as a possible D gene (5 bases). The V end lost 2 bases, the J end lost 7 bases, and 15 bases lay between the germline ends. Germline V CDR1 and CDR2: SGHNT, YYREEE (reference sequence). The CDR3 is made up of 14 amino acids. The CDR3 nucleotides read TGTGCCAGCAGCTTCTCGCAGGGCAGCGTGACCCAGTACTTC. Translated: CASSFSQGSVTQYF.

The chain combines TRBV6-6 with TRBJ2-7, with TRBD1 matching 10 bases. Germline trimming cut 7 bases from V and 3 bases from J; bases unmatched to any gene: 9. Germline-derived CDR1 and CDR2 are MNHNY and SVGAGI (reference sequence). CDR3 length: 15 amino acids. The CDR3 DNA sequence: TGTGCCAGCACCTCGGGACAGGGGATTTTCTACGAGCAGTACTTC. It encodes CASTSGQGIFYEQYF.

In its sample, this clone was seen once. The chain links TRBV28 to TRBJ2-3, with 14 nucleotides matching TRBD2. V was pared by 7 bases and J by 1 base, with 16 bases of the junction left unmatched. Germline V lookup: CDR1 MDHEN, CDR2 SYDVKM. This CDR3 contains 20 residues. CDR3 coding DNA: TGTGCCAGCAACCTCTTACCTGGGACTAGCGGGAGCGGGGGCACAGATACGCAGTATTTT. Translation: CASNLLPGTSGSGGTDTQYF.

This clone has just one count. This CDR3 is CASSLFLAGGYNEQFF. CDR3 nucleotide sequence: TGTGCCAGCAGTTTATTCTTAGCGGGAGGCTACAATGAGCAGTTCTTC. The gene calls are TRBV27 and TRBJ2-1; 10 bases map to TRBD2. The CDR3 loop spans 16 amino acids. Germline lookup yields CDR1 MNHEY and CDR2 SMNVEV (reference sequence). Losses at the gene ends were 1 base for V and 3 bases for J; bases not matched to a gene: 3.

A note on this clone: Other DNA sequences of this sample code for an identical CDR3. The chain has TRBV5-1 and TRBJ1-2; D remains ambiguous. V was trimmed by 3 bases and J by 5 bases, leaving 5 bases between them. Germline CDR1 reads SGHRS; CDR2 reads YFSETQ. This CDR3 has 11 residues. The CDR3 region is CASSSEYGYTF. CDR3 bases: TGCGCCAGCAGCTCTGAGTATGGCTACACCTTC.

J is TRBJ2-6 and V is TRBV21-1; the DNA was not compared with TRBD2, the D call given in the table. TRBV21-1 is noted as a pseudogene. CDR3 length: 14 residues. CDR3: CASSGLTGANVLTF. CDR3 sequence (DNA): TGTGCCAGCTCGGGACTGACTGGGGCCAACGTCCTGACTTTC.

V usage is TRBV6-5 and J usage is TRBJ1-3, with D tentatively TRBD1 (6 bases). V was cut by 4 bases and J by 4 bases, with 14 bases left in between. This CDR3 has 15 residues. Germline CDR1 MNHEY, CDR2 SVGAGI. The CDR3 loop is CASSSGGAAGNTIYF. DNA for the CDR3: TGTGCCAGCAGTTCCGGGGGCGCTGCGGGAAACACCATATATTTT.

The V gene is TRBV7-9, the J gene TRBJ2-1; 8 positions match TRBD2. The CDR3 runs to 17 residues. The germline gives CDR1 SEHNR, CDR2 FQNEAQ (reference sequence). Trimming at V came to 4 bases and at J to 0 bases, leaving 8 bases not matched to a gene. This chain's CDR3 is CASSSTESGSSYNEQFF. DNA of the CDR3: TGTGCCAGCAGCTCCACTGAGAGCGGGAGCTCCTACAATGAGCAGTTCTTC.

The rearrangement joins TRBV5-1 to TRBJ2-7; D ambiguous. The germline gives CDR1 SGHRS, CDR2 YFSETQ. The CDR3 runs 15 residues. The ends were cut back, 2 bases at V and 3 bases at J, with 15 bases in the middle. CDR3 in amino acids: CASSFRPQPIYEQYF. The DNA of the CDR3 is TGCGCCAGCAGCTTCCGGCCCCAACCAATCTACGAGCAGTACTTC.

V is TRBV10-2 and J is TRBJ2-4; 9 bases are a match to TRBD1. With V trimmed by 6 bases and J by 1 base, 4 bases remained unmatched. Germline lookup yields CDR1 WSHSY and CDR2 SAAADI. This CDR3 contains 15 residues. The CDR3 DNA sequence: TGCGCCAGCAGGGACACAGGGGGCGCCAAAAACATTCAGTACTTC. Its translation: CASRDTGGAKNIQYF.

The chain has TRBV18 and TRBJ2-1; D remains unclear. Germline loops: CDR1 KGHSH, CDR2 LQKENI. The CDR3 loop spans 14 amino acids. Trimming left V 5 bases short and J 5 bases short, with 13 bases between. CDR3 protein: CASSNDLLNNEQFF. The CDR3, as DNA: TGTGCCAGCTCAAACGACCTATTAAACAATGAGCAGTTCTTC.

The rearrangement joins TRBV11-3 to TRBJ2-7; TRBD2 is a possible D gene (6 bases). Germline-derived CDR1 and CDR2 are SGHNT and YENEEA. Trimming stripped 1 base from V and 6 bases from J, with 10 bases between. This CDR3 has 13 amino acids. CDR3 residues: CASSLGGGIEQYF. The CDR3, as DNA: TGTGCCAGCAGCTTAGGGGGCGGGATCGAGCAGTACTTC.

This clone was picked up a small number of times. V and J are TRBV23-1 and TRBJ2-7; 8 bases are a match to TRBD1. TRBV23-1 is identified as an open reading frame with a role that is uncertain. The ends lost 6 bases at V and 3 bases at J; junction bases unmatched: 16. This CDR3 spans 17 amino acids. CDR3 DNA: TGCGCCAGCAGACCACTACACAACCGGGACAGGAGCTACGAGCAGTACTTC. It translates to CASRPLHNRDRSYEQYF.

The chain couples TRBV5-1 to TRBJ2-2, with a weak D call TRBD2 (6 bases). This CDR3 comprises 15 residues. Germline loops: CDR1 SGHRS, CDR2 YFSETQ. V shed 6 bases and J shed 0 bases, with 12 bases lying between them. CDR3 protein: CASIPGAANTGELFF. CDR3 coding DNA: TGCGCCAGCATCCCGGGAGCAGCGAACACCGGGGAGCTGTTTTTT.

The chain carries TRBV11-2 and TRBJ2-5; D is ambiguous. The CDR3 is made up of 18 amino acids. Trimming pared 0 bases from V and 4 bases from J, leaving 21 bases between. Germline V gives CDR1 SGHAT, CDR2 FQNNGV. The CDR3 DNA reads TGTGCCAGCAGCTTAGAGATGGCTTACCTTGATTGGGGAGAGACCCAGTACTTC. It translates to CASSLEMAYLDWGETQYF.

The chain carries TRBV15 and TRBJ2-2; D not resolved. Between the trimmed V and J ends, which lost 5 bases and 2 bases, there was a span of 3 bases. The CDR3 has 12 residues. Per the germline V gene, CDR1 is LNHNV and CDR2 is YYDKDF (reference sequence). The CDR3 spells CATSENTGELFF. The CDR3 region has the DNA TGTGCCACCAGCGAAAACACCGGGGAGCTGTTTTTT. Variable domain in full (rest from reference TRBV15 and TRBJ2-2): DAMVIQNPRYQVTQFGKPVTLSCSQTLNHNVMYWYQQKSSQAPKLLFHYYDKDFNNEADTPDNFQSRRPNTSFCFLDIRSPGLGDTAMYLCATSENTGELFFGEGSRLTVL.

The chain links TRBV6-5 to TRBJ2-2; D possibly corresponds to TRBD1 (6 bases). V gave up 4 bases and J gave up 5 bases, with 14 bases separating them. The CDR3 length is 15 residues. The germline V gene encodes CDR1 MNHEY and CDR2 SVGAGI. The CDR3: CASSFRTGTTGELFF. In nucleotides, the CDR3 is TGTGCCAGCAGTTTCCGCACCGGGACAACCGGGGAGCTGTTTTTT.

In this sample, this clone turned up once. This chain connects TRBV25-1 to TRBJ2-2, with D unresolved. Trimming stripped 2 bases from V and 4 bases from J, with 11 bases between. The CDR3 is 15 residues long. Germline CDR1 is MGHDK and CDR2 is SYGVNS. This chain's CDR3 is CASSELDLATGELFF. CDR3 sequence (DNA): TGTGCCAGCAGTGAACTGGATCTTGCCACCGGGGAGCTGTTTTTT.

In its sample, this clone was seen a few times. The chain links TRBV5-4 to TRBJ2-7, with 8 bases lining up with TRBD1. CDR3 length: 14 amino acids. From germline, CDR1 is SGHNT and CDR2 YYREEE (reference sequence). V was pared by 2 bases and J by 6 bases, with 7 bases of the junction left unmatched. CDR3 sequence reads: CASSFGQGSGEQYF. The CDR3 coding sequence is TGTGCCAGCAGCTTCGGACAGGGATCGGGCGAGCAGTACTTC.

This chain joins TRBV4-1 and TRBJ2-1, with D possibly called TRBD1 or TRBD2 (6 bases each). The CDR3 is made up of 11 amino acids. V was shortened by 4 bases and J by 13 bases, with 11 bases between the two germline ends. Per germline, CDR1 MGHRA and CDR2 YSYEKL. The CDR3 sequence is CASSREDSQFF. The CDR3 DNA follows: TGCGCCAGCAGCCGGGAGGACAGCCAGTTCTTC.

The chain links TRBV19 to TRBJ2-4; D may be TRBD1 (5 bases). CDR3 size: 14 residues. CDR1 LNHDA and CDR2 SQIVND come from the germline V gene (reference sequence). The V end was cut by 1 base, the J end by 3 bases, with 7 bases between. For the CDR3, the DNA is TGTGCCAGTAGTATAGGCAGGGACAAAAACATTCAGTACTTC. It yields the protein CASSIGRDKNIQYF. Variable domain in full (rest from reference TRBV19 and TRBJ2-4): DGGITQSPKYLFRKEGQNVTLSCEQNLNHDAMYWYRQDPGQGLRLIYYSQIVNDFQKGDIAEGYSVSREKKESFPLTVTSAQKNPTAFYLCASSIGRDKNIQYFGAGTRLSVL.

The chain carries TRBV19 and TRBJ2-1; 8 positions agree with TRBD1. Germline CDR1 reads LNHDA; CDR2 reads SQIVND (reference sequence). The V and J ends lost 4 bases and 8 bases, in that order; junction bases with no gene match: 10. The CDR3 runs to 15 residues. CDR3 amino acids: CASSTHGQGAYEQFF. CDR3 coding DNA: TGTGCCAGTAGTACCCATGGGCAGGGGGCCTATGAGCAGTTCTTC.

V is TRBV27 and J is TRBJ2-2; D not certain. With 5 bases removed from V and 1 base from J, the gap between germline ends came to 8 bases. Germline V gives CDR1 MNHEY, CDR2 SMNVEV (reference sequence). The CDR3 length is 14 residues. This CDR3 reads CASSPRLNTGELFF. CDR3 coding DNA: TGTGCCAGCAGTCCTCGCCTGAACACCGGGGAGCTGTTTTTT.

This chain uses TRBV7-8 with TRBJ2-1, with no clear D. Germline V lookup: CDR1 SGHVS, CDR2 FQNEAQ. The CDR3 covers 15 residues. Trimming left V 2 bases short and J 8 bases short, with 16 bases between. The CDR3 sequence is CASSLIFFGHYEQFF. The CDR3 DNA is TGTGCCAGCAGCTTAATTTTTTTCGGCCACTATGAGCAGTTCTTC.